Each of the 11 T cell receptor beta chains below was sequenced from the same sample in a study of blood T cell repertoires in COVID-19. Some clones are missing from TCRdb's copy, which holds only in-frame ones; the method was immunoSEQ multiplex PCR. The data hold some 240,000 clones, with just under 85% observed a single time. Sequences were obtained from peripheral blood. All receptors derive from a woman aged 80 or older with acute or convalescent COVID-19.

V usage is TRBV11-2 and J usage is TRBJ2-3; no firm D call. V lost 3 bases and J 4 bases, leaving 11 bases between the germline ends. CDR3 length equals 14 residues. CDR1 and CDR2 from the germline V gene are SGHAT and FQNNGV. Here the CDR3 DNA reads TGTGCCAGCAGCTTGGGCCGCCCGCCAGATACGCAGTATTTT. Its protein is CASSLGRPPDTQYF.

The chain employs TRBV28 and TRBJ1-2; 10 nucleotides line up with TRBD1. Germline trimming cut 3 bases from V and 4 bases from J; bases unmatched to any gene: 5. The CDR3 sequence is 15 residues long. The germline V gene encodes CDR1 MDHEN and CDR2 SYDVKM. The CDR3 loop is CASSLGTGAGYGYTF. DNA for the CDR3: TGTGCCAGCAGTTTGGGGACAGGGGCGGGCTATGGCTACACCTTC.

V and J are TRBV3-1 (or the pseudogene TRBV3-2) and TRBJ1-6; the D is unclear. From germline, CDR1 is LGHDT and CDR2 YNNKEL (reference sequence). Trimming shortened V by 1 base and J by 0 bases, and 7 bases separated the two germline ends. The CDR3 is 16 residues long. DNA for the CDR3: TGTGCCAGCAGCCAAGTTAAGAGCTCCTATAATTCACCCCTCCACTTT. Translated, it gives CASSQVKSSYNSPLHF.

The CDR3 protein is CASSLEALGGETQYF. In DNA, the CDR3 is TGTGCCAGCAGCTTAGAGGCACTGGGAGGAGAGACCCAGTACTTC. The chain links TRBV7-2 to TRBJ2-5; D might be TRBD2 (6 bases). The CDR3 totals 15 residues. V lost 1 base, J lost 4 bases, and 13 bases lay in between. Germline V gene lookup returns CDR1 SGHTA and CDR2 FQGNSA.

V usage is TRBV27 and J usage is TRBJ1-2, with D possibly matching TRBD1 (5 bases). The length of the CDR3 is 13 residues. Trimming removed 6 bases at V and 4 bases at J, with 12 bases between. Germline values: CDR1 MNHEY, CDR2 SMNVEV (reference sequence). This CDR3 is CASRGQGFYGYTF. The CDR3, as DNA: TGTGCCAGCAGAGGTCAGGGTTTCTATGGCTACACCTTC.

This chain uses TRBV11-2 with TRBJ1-2, with TRBD1 matching 8 bases. The length of the CDR3 is 17 residues. Per the germline V gene, CDR1 is SGHAT and CDR2 is FQNNGV. V shed 5 bases and J 1 base; nucleotides not matched to a gene: 12. Here the CDR3 reads CASSPNLDRASNYGYTF. In DNA, the CDR3 is TGTGCCAGCAGCCCGAACTTGGACAGGGCGAGTAACTATGGCTACACCTTC. Based on the CDR3 plus reference TRBV11-2 and TRBJ1-2, the full variable domain is EAGVAQSPRYKIIEKRQSVAFWCNPISGHATLYWYQQILGQGPKLLIQFQNNGVVDDSQLPKDRFSAERLKGVDSTLKIQPAKLEDSAVYLCASSPNLDRASNYGYTFGSGTRLTVV.

This sequence joins TRBV5-1 and TRBJ1-3, with 7 nucleotides matching TRBD1. The CDR3 covers 14 residues. Germline-derived CDR1 and CDR2 are SGHRS and YFSETQ. J gave up 6 bases and V 4 bases, and 7 bases lay outside the gene matches. This CDR3 is CASSPGGDENTIYF. DNA for the CDR3: TGCGCCAGCAGCCCAGGGGGAGACGAAAACACCATATATTTT.

This clone has just one count. Other DNA sequences in this sample translate to the same CDR3. The chain employs TRBV5-1 and TRBJ2-3; 8 nucleotides align to TRBD1. The CDR3 has 14 amino acids. The junction had 4 bases not matched to a gene; V was cut back by 2 bases and J by 5 bases. The germline V gene encodes CDR1 SGHRS and CDR2 YFSETQ. The CDR3 loop reads CASSFDRGEDTQYF. The DNA of the CDR3 is TGCGCCAGCAGCTTCGACAGGGGTGAAGATACGCAGTATTTT.

V and J are TRBV11-2 and TRBJ2-3; 7 bases map to TRBD2. Germline V gives CDR1 SGHAT, CDR2 FQNNGV. The CDR3 length is 11 residues. V lost 8 bases to trimming and J lost 9 bases; unmatched junction nucleotides: 5. The CDR3 is CASGRRETQYF. CDR3 DNA sequence: TGTGCCAGCGGGCGGCGGGAGACGCAGTATTTT.

The genes are TRBV11-2 and TRBJ1-3, with TRBD1 as a possible D gene (6 bases). Trimming cost V 5 bases and J 3 bases, with 11 bases left between them. The CDR3 is 14 residues long. CDR1 is SGHAT, CDR2 FQNNGV, per germline. This chain's CDR3 is CASSLDRIGNTIYF. Written as DNA, the CDR3 is TGTGCCAGCAGCCTGGACAGAATTGGAAACACCATATATTTT.

The rearrangement links TRBV7-8 to TRBJ2-7, with TRBD1 as a possible D gene (6 bases). With 5 bases removed from V and 3 bases from J, the gap between germline ends came to 14 bases. Germline assignment: CDR1 SGHVS and CDR2 FQNEAQ. This CDR3 is 14 amino acids long. CDR3 sequence (DNA): TGTGCCAGCAGCGGGGCGACAGGCTTCTACGAGCAGTACTTC. It codes for CASSGATGFYEQYF. Full variable domain (rest looked up from reference TRBV7-8 and TRBJ2-7): GAGVSQSPRYKVAKRGQDVALRCDPISGHVSLFWYQQALGQGPEFLTYFQNEAQLDKSGLPSDRFFAERPEGSVSTLKIQRTQQEDSAVYLCASSGATGFYEQYFGPGTRLTVT.